Listed here is a single T cell receptor beta chain. This sample is drawn from a study of blood T cell repertoires in COVID-19. Study summary: The analysed material was cDNA or gDNA that came from T cells, B-cell-depleted T cells, or PBMCs.

V was clipped by 4 bases and J by 2 bases; unmatched bases: 17. Germline-derived CDR1 and CDR2 are PRHDT and FYEKMQ (reference sequence). CDR3 length equals 19 residues. Original data processing: Quantification of nucleated cells was approximated via reference gene primer amplification. Repertoires were generated with immunoSEQ multiplex PCR, while TCRdb's copy carries only in-frame clones and drops some. V and J calls and clone size are copied from that table; D and trimming were computed from the DNA. The repertoire holds approximately 300,000 clones, with around 90% as singletons. Material: peripheral blood. The rearrangement joins TRBV13 to TRBJ2-1, with 7 bases lining up with TRBD2. This sequence originates from a man younger than 35 who had recovered from COVID-19. CDR3 sequence: CASSSKGILSGTPYNEQFF. The CDR3, as DNA: TGTGCCAGCAGCTCCAAGGGGATTTTAAGCGGGACGCCCTACAATGAGCAGTTCTTC. Full variable domain (outside the CDR3, taken from reference TRBV13 and TRBJ2-1): AAGVIQSPRHLIKEKRETATLKCYPIPRHDTVYWYQQGPGQDPQFLISFYEKMQSDKGSIPDRFSAQQFSDYHSELNMSSLELGDSALYFCASSSKGILSGTPYNEQFFGPGTRLTVL.